This T cell receptor beta chain comes out of a study of control samples from healthy donors and cancer patients. The table came from immunoSEQ multiplex PCR; TCRdb's copy has only in-frame clones and leaves some out. Counted here are roughly 150,000 clones, roughly 90% occurring once; the ten biggest clones make up 0.68%. CDR1 is MNHEY and CDR2 is SVGEGT in the germline V gene. V was pared by 4 bases and J by 4 bases, with 3 bases of the junction left unmatched. The CDR3 totals 15 residues. Sequenced: blood. The genes are TRBV6-2 or TRBV6-3 and TRBJ2-1; 11 positions agree with TRBD2. The origin of this receptor is a woman aged 25-40 years in good health. CDR3 amino acids: CASSSRLAGYNEQFF. The CDR3 bases are TGTGCCAGCAGTTCCCGACTAGCGGGGTACAATGAGCAGTTCTTC.